This TCR beta chain was found in a study of breast tumors, draining lymph nodes, adjacent tissues. Axillary draining lymph nodes of breast cancer patients supplied the node samples. This clonotype was seen ten or more times. The target antigen is unknown. The length of the CDR3 is 12 residues. Germline V gives CDR1 KGHDR, CDR2 SFDVKD. Trimming took 2 bases from V and 10 from J, leaving 8 bases between them. Study-level results: The lymph node origin of tumor T cells was framed as consistent with a hypothesis, not demonstrated. Compared with basal-like, luminal-like tumors shared significantly more repertoire with nontumor tissue. Most tumor T cells seemingly derive from lymph node, then expand in tumor.

Using its own MiXCR run on the multiplex PCR reads, TCRdb lists one record per CDR3 protein. This sample yields around 230,000 distinct CDR3 sequences, of which about 30% are seen a single time; 1.2% to 1.5% belongs to the top ten. Sequencing used axillary lymph node tissue. The receptor was isolated from a female donor with breast cancer. Some clones in this sample may be carry-over from other donors' samples. The chain couples TRBV24-1 to TRBJ2-1; D possibly corresponds to TRBD2 (5 bases). The CDR3 region is CATSDWSGEQFF. The DNA of the CDR3 is TGTGCCACCAGTGATTGGTCGGGGGAGCAGTTCTTC.